This T cell receptor beta chain was obtained from a study of molecular identifiers for immune sequencing clone quantification. Study in general: Replicates split RNA from approximately 22,000 or 94,000 naive CD8 cells five ways, and the researchers sequenced four portions.

Study conclusions and caveats: For effector cells, clones above 20 RNA copies held over 97% of molecules; for naive cells, under 1%.

Points on this clonotype: Antigen: not known.

There are 18 residues in the CDR3. Germline V lookup: CDR1 SQVTM, CDR2 ANQGSEA. The trim removed 0 bases at V and 0 bases at J, leaving 6 bases unmatched. A single record per CDR3 protein comes from TCRdb applying MiXCR to the PCR reads. The sample carries some 650,000 distinct CDR3 sequences, about 20% recorded once. The sequencing sample was made of naive CD8+ T cells from blood, with Jurkat cell RNA spiked in. Subset: FACS-sorted CD8+CD4-CCR7+CD45RA+ naive T cells. This receptor was obtained from a human donor in good health. Some libraries in this study had Jurkat cell RNA spiked in. The chain links TRBV29-1 to TRBJ2-1; TRBD2 matches 12 bases. The CDR3 DNA sequence: TGCAGCGTTGAAGATCTTGGACTAGCGGGGCCCTCCTACAATGAGCAGTTCTTC. The encoded protein is CSVEDLGLAGPSYNEQFF.